The 19 T cell receptor beta chains below were found in one sample sequenced in a study of blood T cell repertoires in COVID-19. Sequencing used immunoSEQ multiplex PCR; TCRdb keeps in-frame clones, though not all of them. This sample has about 300,000 clones; around nine tenths occur once, and the top ten carry around 5.9%. The sample taken for sequencing was PBMCs or T cells enriched from blood (not recorded which). Every receptor here comes from a woman younger than 45 who had recovered from COVID-19.

The V call is TRBV19, the J call TRBJ1-1; possibly TRBD1 for D (6 bases). This CDR3 is 15 amino acids long. V shed 8 bases and J shed 0 bases, with 16 bases lying between them. Germline assignment: CDR1 LNHDA and CDR2 SQIVND (reference sequence). The CDR3 is CASHHRGGLNTEAFF. The CDR3 DNA follows: TGTGCCAGTCACCATAGGGGGGGCTTGAACACTGAAGCTTTCTTT.

The rearrangement uses TRBV7-3 and TRBJ2-7, with TRBD2 matching over 8 bases. CDR3 length: 15 amino acids. CDR1 and CDR2 from the germline V gene are SGHTA and FQGTGA. V gave up 1 base and J gave up 4 bases; unmatched junction bases: 6. The CDR3 region has the DNA TGTGCCAGCAGCTTAAGTAGCGGGAAGGCTTACGAGCAGTACTTC. It encodes CASSLSSGKAYEQYF.

This chain joins TRBV7-9 and TRBJ1-2; D call uncertain. The CDR3 has 13 amino acids. The germline gives CDR1 SEHNR, CDR2 FQNEAQ (reference sequence). V was pared by 3 bases and J by 2 bases, with 7 bases between. Written as DNA, the CDR3 is TGTGCCAGCAGCTTGATCGAGAACTATGGCTACACCTTC. It translates to CASSLIENYGYTF.

The genes are TRBV5-8 and TRBJ2-7; 9 bases fit TRBD1. Germline CDR1 is SGHTS and CDR2 is YDEGEE. Losses at the gene ends were 1 base for V and 2 bases for J; bases not matched to a gene: 4. The CDR3 is 15 residues long. The CDR3 bases are TGTGCCAGCAGCTTGTATGGACAGGGGCCCTACGAGCAGTACTTC. This sequence encodes CASSLYGQGPYEQYF.

The chain is built from TRBV9 and TRBJ2-5; no firm D call. Trimming stripped 0 bases from V and 2 bases from J, with 8 bases between. The CDR3 consists of 14 residues. Per the germline V gene, CDR1 is SGDLS and CDR2 is YYNGEE. The CDR3 DNA reads as TGTGCCAGCAGCGTAGGTGGCAGTCAAGAGACCCAGTACTTC. It codes for CASSVGGSQETQYF. Supplemented by reference TRBV9 and TRBJ2-5, the full variable domain reads DSGVTQTPKHLITATGQRVTLRCSPRSGDLSVYWYQQSLDQGLQFLIQYYNGEERAKGNILERFSAQQFPDLHSELNLSSLELGDSALYFCASSVGGSQETQYFGPGTRLLVL.

This chain links TRBV6-2 or TRBV6-3 with TRBJ2-3; D may be TRBD1 (6 bases). This CDR3 has 15 amino acids. Germline V CDR1 and CDR2: MNHEY, SVGEGT. V gave up 5 bases and J gave up 4 bases, with 16 bases separating them. The DNA of the CDR3 is TGTGCCAGCAGTAAGACAGGTCTCGCGGCAGATACGCAGTATTTT. Its translation is CASSKTGLAADTQYF.

The rearrangement uses TRBV2 and TRBJ1-2; 7 positions agree with TRBD1. Trimming cost V 2 bases and J 6 bases; bases outside gene matches: 15. From germline, CDR1 is SNHLY and CDR2 FYNNEI. The CDR3 is 17 residues long. DNA of the CDR3: TGTGCCAGCAGTGAAACCCGGGCCCCCACCACAGGGGATGGCTACACCTTC. Translated, it gives CASSETRAPTTGDGYTF.

This chain joins TRBV11-3 and TRBJ2-7, with D possibly matching TRBD2 (5 bases). Germline V gene lookup returns CDR1 SGHNT and CDR2 YENEEA. This CDR3 contains 14 residues. Trimming pared 1 base from V and 1 base from J, leaving 8 bases between. The CDR3 is CASSLAEGSYEQYF. Written as DNA, the CDR3 is TGTGCCAGCAGCTTAGCCGAGGGTTCCTACGAGCAGTACTTC. Variable domain in full (rest from reference TRBV11-3 and TRBJ2-7): EAGVVQSPRYKIIEKKQPVAFWCNPISGHNTLYWYLQNLGQGPELLIRYENEEAVDDSQLPKDRFSAERLKGVDSTLKIQPAELGDSAVYLCASSLAEGSYEQYFGPGTRLTVT.

The V and J genes are TRBV7-2 and TRBJ1-2; D remains ambiguous. The germline CDR1 and CDR2 sequences are SGHTA and FQGNSA. The CDR3 spans 13 residues. Trimming took 1 base from V and 4 from J, leaving 7 bases between them. The CDR3 sequence is CASSLVRSYGYTF. CDR3 nucleotide sequence: TGTGCCAGCAGCTTAGTTCGCAGCTATGGCTACACCTTC.

This sequence joins TRBV19 and TRBJ1-1; possibly TRBD1 for D (5 bases). Trimming took 5 bases from V and 1 from J, leaving 23 bases between them. The CDR3 is 18 amino acids. Germline values: CDR1 LNHDA, CDR2 SQIVND (reference sequence). This CDR3 reads CASSPLPGTLTANTEAFF. The DNA of the CDR3 is TGTGCCAGTAGTCCGCTACCCGGGACTTTGACGGCGAACACTGAAGCTTTCTTT.

The chain uses TRBV6-1 and TRBJ1-4; D gene ambiguous. The germline CDR1 and CDR2 sequences are MNHNS and SASEGT. V was trimmed by 2 bases and J by 7 bases, leaving 14 bases between them. The CDR3 contains 15 residues. The CDR3 bases are TGTGCCAGCAGTGAATTGGCAGCGCGGGGTGAAAAACTGTTTTTT. It codes for CASSELAARGEKLFF.

J is TRBJ1-5 and V is TRBV5-3; a weak D match, TRBD1 (6 bases). TRBV5-3 is reported as an ORF; its role is uncertain. V lost 5 bases and J lost 9, with 21 bases in between. The length of the CDR3 is 15 residues. As DNA, the CDR3 is TGTGCCAGAAGTCAAAGGACAGTCCCTTTGGGGCCCCAGCATTTT. Translating gives CARSQRTVPLGPQHF.

This clone was recorded once. The V gene is TRBV5-6, the J gene TRBJ1-2; 7 nucleotides line up with TRBD1. The CDR3 loop spans 13 amino acids. The J segment lost 8 bases and the V segment lost 5 bases, leaving 9 bases of the junction unmatched. The germline V gene has CDR1 SGHDT and CDR2 YYEEEE. This chain's CDR3 is CASRRTGRGGYTF. The CDR3 nucleotides read TGTGCCAGCAGGCGGACAGGCCGGGGAGGCTACACCTTC.

The CDR3 nucleotides are TGTGCCAGCAGCTTGGATCAGTCTGGGGCCAACGTCCTGACTTTC. Residues: CASSLDQSGANVLTF. The chain is built from TRBV5-6 and TRBJ2-6, with D hard to call. The CDR3 totals 15 residues. The V gene's germline CDR1 is SGHDT and CDR2 YYEEEE. With 0 bases removed from V and 1 base from J, the gap between germline ends came to 5 bases. Drawing the rest from reference TRBV5-6 and TRBJ2-6, the complete variable domain is DAGVTQSPTHLIKTRGQQVTLRCSPKSGHDTVSWYQQALGQGPQFIFQYYEEEERQRGNFPDRFSGHQFPNYSSELNVNALLLGDSALYLCASSLDQSGANVLTFGAGSRLTVL.

The V call is TRBV5-5, the J call TRBJ1-1; 10 bases align to TRBD1. J was trimmed by 3 bases and V by 5 bases; bases with no gene match: 4. Germline CDR1 SGHKS, CDR2 YYEKEE (reference sequence). This CDR3 is built from 14 residues. CDR3 residues: CASRRQGAHTEAFF. The CDR3 nucleotides are TGTGCCAGCAGACGACAGGGGGCTCACACTGAAGCTTTCTTT.

The V gene is TRBV5-1, the J gene TRBJ2-7; TRBD1 is a possible D gene (5 bases). This CDR3 has 13 amino acids. V lost 5 bases and J 1 base, leaving 10 bases between the germline ends. Germline V lookup: CDR1 SGHRS, CDR2 YFSETQ. The CDR3 here is CASSQGRSYEQYF. Here the CDR3 DNA reads TGCGCCAGCAGTCAGGGTAGATCCTACGAGCAGTACTTC.

This chain links TRBV30 with TRBJ2-2; D not certain. The CDR3 runs to 14 residues. The V end lost 5 bases, the J end lost 2 bases, and 12 bases lay between the germline ends. Looked up from germline, CDR1 is GTSNPN and CDR2 is SVGIG (reference sequence). CDR3 DNA: TGTGCCTGGGCCCCCCCCCTCAACACCGGGGAGCTGTTTTTT. Encoded protein: CAWAPPLNTGELFF.

The CDR3 sequence: CASSPPSGELFF. In DNA form, the CDR3 reads TGTGCCAGCAGCCCCCCGTCCGGGGAGCTGTTTTTT. V gene TRBV11-3 combines with J gene TRBJ2-2; D gene ambiguous. The V end was cut by 5 bases, the J end by 6 bases, with 7 bases between. Germline-derived CDR1 and CDR2 are SGHNT and YENEEA. This CDR3 region has 12 residues.

Regarding this clone: Germline is not matched at one junction end, which may reflect a read error. The V call is TRBV20-1, the J call TRBJ1-2; perhaps TRBD1 as D (6 bases). CDR1 is DFQATT, CDR2 SNEGSKA, per germline (reference sequence). The CDR3 extends over 13 amino acids. The CDR3 bases are TGCAGTGCTAGTACAGGGACCCTCTATGGCCACACCTTC. Its translation: CSASTGTLYGHTF.